This paragraph reports one TCR beta chain. Its antigen is currently unknown. V lost 4 bases, J lost 3 bases, and 10 bases lay in between. Germline values: CDR1 SQVTM, CDR2 ANQGSEA. There are 12 residues in the CDR3. This sample is part of a study of cytomegalovirus exposure and HLA in healthy donors. The wider study: Researchers found that roughly 77% of about 400 genotyped donors fell within the Caucasian-associated ancestry cluster.

Primers: 60 Vbeta forward and 13 Jbeta reverse. The protocol was immunoSEQ multiplex PCR, while the TCRdb copy is restricted to in-frame clones and leaves out a portion. The table shows about 59,000 clones, with 80% occurring only once. Study conclusions and caveats: A few chains linked to CMV were shown in vitro to be specific for CMV antigens. A later analysis linked 15,000 to 20,000 TCR beta sequences to HLA alleles at 0.05 false discovery rate. Researchers reported in a later analysis that a missense DCLRE1C variant was tied to TCR beta V- and J-gene trimming.

The sequence came from a woman aged 40-49 years in good health and CMV-seronegative. The material sequenced was PBMCs. This chain uses TRBV29-1 with TRBJ2-7; D unclear. This CDR3 is CSVGVVNYEQYF. CDR3 nucleotide sequence: TGCAGCGTTGGTGTAGTGAACTACGAGCAGTACTTC.